This record concerns one TCR beta chain sequence. Study processing details: Reference gene primer amplification in the assay estimated nucleated cell counts. Measured with immunoSEQ multiplex PCR; TCRdb has only the in-frame clones, and not every one. D and trimming were read from the DNA, whereas the V and J calls and clone size are those reported in that table. Of 75,000 to 85,000 clones listed, 88% are singletons. This sample was taken from a study of blood T cell repertoires in COVID-19. Across the study: The study drew acute and convalescent COVID-19 samples from the United States, Italy and Spain. PBMCs, B-cell-depleted T cells, or T cells were the source of the cDNA or gDNA that made up the material.

Germline V lookup: CDR1 MGHRA, CDR2 YSYEKL. This CDR3 has 12 amino acids. Deletions cut 0 bases from V and 8 bases from J, with 6 bases between. Sequenced material: peripheral blood. The J gene is TRBJ2-3, the V gene TRBV4-1; no clear D gene. The origin of this receptor is a human donor in a cohort sampled during active COVID-19. The CDR3 region is CASSQDQFTQYF. The CDR3 DNA sequence: TGCGCCAGCAGCCAAGACCAGTTTACGCAGTATTTT.